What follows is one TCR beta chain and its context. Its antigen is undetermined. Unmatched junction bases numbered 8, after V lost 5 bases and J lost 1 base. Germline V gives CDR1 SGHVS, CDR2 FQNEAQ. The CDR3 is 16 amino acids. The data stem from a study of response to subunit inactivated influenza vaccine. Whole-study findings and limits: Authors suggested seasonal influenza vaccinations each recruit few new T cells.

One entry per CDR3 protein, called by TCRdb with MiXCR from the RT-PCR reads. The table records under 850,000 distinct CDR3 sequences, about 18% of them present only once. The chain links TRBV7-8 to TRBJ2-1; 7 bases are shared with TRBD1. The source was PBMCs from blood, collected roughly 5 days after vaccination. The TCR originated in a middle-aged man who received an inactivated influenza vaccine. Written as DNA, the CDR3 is TGTGCCAGCAGCCGACCACTGGACAGGTCCTACAATGAGCAGTTCTTC. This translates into CASSRPLDRSYNEQFF.